The 28 T cell receptor beta chains reported below all come from one sample, sequenced in a study of esophageal squamous cell carcinoma under preoperative chemotherapy. As to time point: before preoperative PTX-NDP chemotherapy. TCRdb processed the PCR reads anew with MiXCR; each CDR3 protein has one entry. The sample carries 15,000 or so distinct CDR3 sequences, around half recorded once. Sampling was conducted from a patient given preoperative chemotherapy. These receptors all stem from a human donor with esophageal squamous cell carcinoma. The donor label of this sample is uncertain.

This clonotype has ten or more counts. This sequence joins TRBV7-2 and TRBJ2-5; TRBD2 aligns across 9 bases. CDR1 and CDR2 from the germline V gene are SGHTA and FQGNSA. This CDR3 comprises 14 residues. V shed 4 bases, J shed 3 bases, and the junction held 3 bases outside the gene matches. CDR3 residues: CASSSLAGKETQYF. The CDR3 DNA reads TGTGCCAGCAGCTCACTAGCGGGTAAAGAGACCCAGTACTTC.

This clonotype showed up just once. The chain recombines TRBV7-6 with TRBJ2-3; TRBD1 might be the D (6 bases). CDR3 length: 17 residues. Germline-derived CDR1 and CDR2 are SGHVS and FNYEAQ. Trimming shortened V by 5 bases and J by 2 bases, and 20 bases separated the two germline ends. The CDR3 DNA reads TGTGCCAGCAGCCAATTGTGCGTGGGACACCTCACAGATACGCAGTATTTT. Protein sequence: CASSQLCVGHLTDTQYF.

The genes are TRBV6-5 and TRBJ2-7, with 9 nucleotides matching TRBD1. The germline V gene encodes CDR1 MNHEY and CDR2 SVGAGI. Trimming removed 0 bases from V and 3 bases from J; junction bases left unmatched: 3. This CDR3 has 15 amino acids. CDR3 nucleotides: TGTGCCAGCAGTTACTCCCGGGACAGGGTCTACGAGCAGTACTTC. Translating gives CASSYSRDRVYEQYF.

The chain has TRBV7-2 and TRBJ2-4; D perhaps matches TRBD1 (5 bases). Between the trimmed V and J ends, which lost 5 bases and 13 bases, there was a span of 24 bases. CDR1 is SGHTA and CDR2 is FQGNSA in the germline V gene. The CDR3 contains 15 residues. The DNA of the CDR3 is TGTGCCAGCAGCCAGGGCGTCCGAGCCCAAAACACCCAGTACTTC. Translating it yields CASSQGVRAQNTQYF. Full variable domain (outside the CDR3, taken from reference TRBV7-2 and TRBJ2-4): GAGVSQSPSNKVTEKGKDVELRCDPISGHTALYWYRQSLGQGLEFLIYFQGNSAPDKSGLPSDRFSAERTGGSVSTLTIQRTQQEDSAVYLCASSQGVRAQNTQYFGAGTRLSVL.

In the case of this clonotype: The junction and the germline gene differ at one end; a read error may be behind it. The genes are TRBV12-3 or TRBV12-4 and TRBJ2-5; D is possibly TRBD1 (5 bases). The CDR3 extends over 14 amino acids. The CDR3 bases are TGTGCCAGCACCGTAGTAGGGGCTCCCAAGACCCTGTACTTC. This translates into CASTVVGAPKTLYF.

The V call is TRBV7-2, the J call TRBJ2-5, with 8 nucleotides matching TRBD1. The DNA end favors TRBJ2-7, so the J call may be wrong. Germline assignment: CDR1 SGHTA and CDR2 FQGNSA. The CDR3 totals 17 residues. This CDR3 is CASSANSRGPPFYEQYF. CDR3 DNA sequence: TGTGCCAGCAGCGCAAACTCCAGGGGGCCACCCTTCTACGAGCAGTACTTC.

This rearrangement joins TRBV6-1 to TRBJ2-3; possible D gene TRBD2, 5 bases. The CDR3 extends over 16 amino acids. CDR1 is MNHNS, CDR2 SASEGT, per germline. Trimming left V 6 bases short and J 3 bases short, with 19 bases between. CDR3 sequence reads: CASRDRAYRGTDTQYF. DNA for the CDR3: TGTGCCAGCAGGGATCGGGCCTACCGAGGGACAGATACGCAGTATTTT.

Concerning this clonotype itself: Because it lacks the conserved phenylalanine or tryptophan at the end, this CDR3 is likely a read error. It is unclear where the CDR3 begins or ends on the DNA, so no DNA is shown, and the CDR3 is as TCRdb lists it. The CDR3 loop reads CASSLGTVSRVP. The gene calls are TRBV11-3 and TRBJ2-1; the table's D call, TRBD1, has no DNA check behind it. The CDR3 is 12 residues long, counting both termini. CDR1 is SGHNT, CDR2 YENEEA, per germline.

This clonotype was counted ten times or more. The CDR3 coding sequence is TGTGCCAGCACGACTAGCGGGGATTCCTACAATGAGCAGTTCTTC. It yields the protein CASTTSGDSYNEQFF. The chain has TRBV6-4 and TRBJ2-1; 11 nucleotides agree with TRBD2. This CDR3 has 15 residues. V shed 7 bases and J 1 base; nucleotides not matched to a gene: 3. Germline V gene sequence: CDR1 MRHNA, CDR2 SNTAGT.

V gene TRBV7-6 combines with J gene TRBJ2-1, with 11 bases aligning to TRBD1. The J call may not be correct, given that the DNA end is closer to TRBJ2-7. The germline gives CDR1 SGHVS, CDR2 FNYEAQ. This CDR3 region has 15 residues. The CDR3 DNA sequence: TGTGCCAGCAGTCCCGGGACAGGGGGTTACAATGAGCAGTACTTC. Its translation is CASSPGTGGYNEQYF.

The chain employs TRBV6-5 and TRBJ2-6; D gene uncertain. Germline assignment: CDR1 MNHEY and CDR2 SVGAGI. V lost 0 bases and J 3 bases, leaving 6 bases between the germline ends. The CDR3 sequence is 15 residues long. CDR3 DNA: TGTGCCAGCAGTTACTCGATACATGGGGCCAACGTCCTGACTTTC. This sequence encodes CASSYSIHGANVLTF.

The chain employs TRBV7-3 and TRBJ2-3; tentative D call: TRBD1 (5 bases). The DNA end lines up better with TRBJ2-7; the J call may be wrong. Looked up from germline, CDR1 is SGHTA and CDR2 is FQGTGA. The CDR3 loop spans 13 amino acids. Here the CDR3 DNA reads TGTGCCAGGGGGCCGGGCAACAAAGATACGCAGTACTTC. Its protein product is CARGPGNKDTQYF.

This clonotype was detected ten times or more. This chain uses TRBV7-8 with TRBJ2-5; D gene ambiguous. V lost 2 bases to trimming and J lost 5 bases, with 9 bases between them. The CDR3 consists of 13 residues. Germline values: CDR1 SGHVS, CDR2 FQNEAQ. This chain's CDR3 is CASSLTVSETQYF. CDR3 bases: TGTGCCAGCAGCTTAACCGTGTCGGAGACCCAGTACTTC.

Comment on this clonotype: One end of the junction does not line up with germline, which may come from a read error. The rearrangement links TRBV6-1 to TRBJ2-3; 8 positions agree with TRBD2. This CDR3 has 16 residues. Per germline, CDR1 MNHNS and CDR2 SASEGT. CDR3 protein: CASSAFGRGGTDMQYF. CDR3 coding DNA: TGTGCCAGCAGTGCGTTCGGGAGGGGAGGCACAGATATGCAGTACTTT.

The rearrangement joins TRBV11-1 to TRBJ2-1; the D call may be TRBD1 or TRBD2 (5 bases each). Trimming left V 3 bases short and J 5 bases short, with 8 bases between. The CDR3 is made up of 13 amino acids. Per germline, CDR1 SGHAT and CDR2 FQDESV (reference sequence). CDR3 bases: TGTGCCAGCAGCTTGGGACCACACAATGAGCAGTTCTTC. Its protein product is CASSLGPHNEQFF.

Many counts were recorded for this clonotype. J is TRBJ2-2 and V is TRBV6-1; 7 bases match TRBD1. CDR1 and CDR2 from the germline V gene are MNHNS and SASEGT. The CDR3 extends over 16 amino acids. Trimming cost V 5 bases and J 6 bases; bases outside gene matches: 12. In nucleotides, the CDR3 is TGTGCCAGCAGTACGACAGGGAATCTGGGTCCCGGGGAGCTGTTTTTT. Translated: CASSTTGNLGPGELFF.

The V and J genes are TRBV12-3 or TRBV12-4 and TRBJ2-3, with D perhaps matching TRBD1 or TRBD2 (5 bases each). The CDR3 totals 14 residues. The V gene lost 5 bases and the J gene lost 8 bases, with 17 bases spanning the gap. CDR3 bases: TGTGCCAGCAGTAGGATGGGGGAGTTGGGTACGCAGTATTTT. This translates into CASSRMGELGTQYF.

This clonotype was counted at least ten times. The junction shows a germline mismatch at one end, possibly a read error. The chain uses TRBV7-7 and TRBJ2-1; D possibly corresponds to TRBD1 (6 bases). The CDR3 length is 13 residues. Per the germline V gene, CDR1 is SSHAT and CDR2 is FNYEAQ (reference sequence). CDR3 sequence: CASSLADRFEQFF. The DNA of the CDR3 is TGTGCTAGCAGCTTAGCAGACAGGTTTGAGCAGTTCTTC. Filled out from reference TRBV7-7 and TRBJ2-1, the complete variable domain reads GAGVSQSPRYKVTKRGQDVTLRCDPISSHATLYWYQQALGQGPEFLTYFNYEAQPDKSGLPSDRFSAERPEGSISTLTIQRTEQRDSAMYRCASSLADRFEQFFGPGTRLTVL.

V gene TRBV12-2 combines with J gene TRBJ2-5; TRBD1 is the table's D call and was not checked against the DNA. TRBV12-2 is deemed a pseudogene. CDR3 length: 12 amino acids. The CDR3 sequence is CAGGRGADTQYF. CDR3 nucleotides: TGTGCCGGGGGCAGAGGCGCGGATACGCAGTACTTT.

In the case of this clonotype: The junction departs from germline at one end; a sequencing error may be responsible. The chain employs TRBV7-3 and TRBJ2-3; D is possibly TRBD2 (6 bases). The CDR3 is made up of 15 amino acids. Germline CDR1 reads SGHTA; CDR2 reads FQGTGA. This CDR3 is CARGAGGGEKETQYF. The CDR3 DNA follows: TGTGCCAGGGGCGCTGGTGGCGGGGAGAAAGAGACGCAGTACTTT.

In DNA, the CDR3 is TGTGCCAGCAGCCGGGAGAGCACAGATACGCAGTATTTT. Encoded protein: CASSRESTDTQYF. This sequence joins TRBV7-2 and TRBJ2-3; D is possibly TRBD2 (6 bases). The V end was cut by 5 bases, the J end by 0 bases, with 6 bases between. CDR3 length equals 13 residues. The germline CDR1 and CDR2 sequences are SGHTA and FQGNSA.

CDR3: CASSHDRDRDYNEQFF. The CDR3 bases are TGTGCCAGCAGCCATGATCGGGACAGGGACTACAATGAGCAGTTCTTC. This chain uses TRBV12-3 or TRBV12-4 with TRBJ2-1, with 9 nucleotides matching TRBD1. The J segment lost 3 bases and the V segment lost 6 bases, leaving 9 bases of the junction unmatched. The length of the CDR3 is 16 residues.

The V gene is TRBV7-9, the J gene TRBJ2-1, with 8 nucleotides matching TRBD2. The CDR3 runs 16 residues. Trimming removed 3 bases from V and 7 bases from J; junction bases left unmatched: 11. Looked up from germline, CDR1 is SEHNR and CDR2 is FQNEAQ (reference sequence). This CDR3 is CASSFFWREAGNEQFF. The CDR3 coding sequence is TGTGCCAGCAGCTTCTTCTGGCGGGAGGCCGGGAATGAGCAGTTCTTC.

This clonotype was seen more than once but under ten times. The chain carries TRBV6-1 and TRBJ2-1; D uncertain. Trimming took off 6 bases at V and 4 bases at J, with 13 bases between the two ends. Germline CDR1 is MNHNS and CDR2 is SASEGT. CDR3 length equals 14 residues. CDR3 region: CASRSLDAYNEQFF. The CDR3 DNA sequence: TGTGCCAGCAGGTCTCTTGACGCGTACAATGAGCAGTTCTTC.

The chain is built from TRBV28 and TRBJ2-7; weak D call: TRBD1 (6 bases). The germline V gene has CDR1 MDHEN and CDR2 SYDVKM. The CDR3 length is 16 residues. V was pared by 2 bases and J by 6 bases, with 20 bases between. In DNA form, the CDR3 reads TGTGCCAGCAGTTTAATGAGAACAAACAGGGCTCTCGAGCAGTACTTC. It specifies CASSLMRTNRALEQYF.

This chain links TRBV5-6 with TRBJ2-3, with D unresolved. V shed 0 bases and J shed 2 bases, with 7 bases lying between them. This CDR3 contains 14 residues. Germline V gene lookup returns CDR1 SGHDT and CDR2 YYEEEE. In nucleotides, the CDR3 is TGTGCCAGCAGCTTGGGGCTTGACACAGATACGCAGTATTTT. As protein: CASSLGLDTDTQYF.

This clonotype was detected only once. This CDR3 fails to terminate in the conserved phenylalanine or tryptophan, so it likely reflects a read error. No DNA is shown, since the ends of the CDR3 on it are uncertain; the CDR3 is the one TCRdb lists. The chain recombines TRBV6-5 with TRBJ2-5; the table's D call, TRBD1, has no DNA check behind it. The CDR3 contains 17 residues when both ends are counted. Germline CDR1 reads MNHEY; CDR2 reads SVGAGI. Here the CDR3 reads CGGSSSGGGAGQETRFS.

The chain links TRBV5-4 to TRBJ2-5; 10 bases align to TRBD1. J lost 1 base, V lost 4 bases, and 1 base had no gene match. This CDR3 comprises 14 residues. Germline V gives CDR1 SGHNT, CDR2 YYREEE (reference sequence). This CDR3 reads CASSGTGVQETQYF. CDR3 sequence (DNA): TGTGCCAGCAGCGGGACAGGGGTCCAAGAGACCCAGTACTTC.